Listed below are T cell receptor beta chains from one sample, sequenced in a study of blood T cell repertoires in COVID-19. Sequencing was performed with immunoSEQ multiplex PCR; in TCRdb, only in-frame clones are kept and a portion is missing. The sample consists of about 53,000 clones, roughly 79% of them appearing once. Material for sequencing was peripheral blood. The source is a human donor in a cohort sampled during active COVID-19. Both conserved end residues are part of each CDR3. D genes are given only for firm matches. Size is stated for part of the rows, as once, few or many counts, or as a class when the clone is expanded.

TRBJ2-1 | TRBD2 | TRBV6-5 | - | TGTGCCAGCCGGGTACTAGCGGGATTTGAGCAGTTCTTC | CASRVLAGFEQFF
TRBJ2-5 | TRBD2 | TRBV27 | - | TGTGCCAGCAGTTATCTAGCGGGACAAGAGACCCAGTACTTC | CASSYLAGQETQYF
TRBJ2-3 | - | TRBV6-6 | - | TGTGCCAGCAGTTACCAAGGGGCACAAGTGGCAGATACGCAGTATTTT | CASSYQGAQVADTQYF
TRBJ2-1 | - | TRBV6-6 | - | TGTGCCAGCAGTTACTCCCGGGGGTCGAATGAGCAGTTCTTC | CASSYSRGSNEQFF
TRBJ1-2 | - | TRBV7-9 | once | TGTGCCAGCAGCTTACCCCAATGGACATCTAACTATGGCTACACCTTC | CASSLPQWTSNYGYTF
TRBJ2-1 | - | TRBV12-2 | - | TGTGCAAGTCGCCCTCACTTGGACAGGGGTAAGACTGGTGAGCAGTTCTTC | CASRPHLDRGKTGEQFF
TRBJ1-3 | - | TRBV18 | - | TGTGCCAGCGCCCTACAGGGAGGAAACACCATATATTTT | CASALQGGNTIYF
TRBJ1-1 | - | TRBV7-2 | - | TGTGCCAGCAGCTTAGCATTTTTGTCGGGGAACACTGAAGCTTTCTTT | CASSLAFLSGNTEAFF
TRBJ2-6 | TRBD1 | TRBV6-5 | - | TGTGCCAGCAGCCGACAGGGCACTGGGGCCAACGTCCTGACTTTC | CASSRQGTGANVLTF
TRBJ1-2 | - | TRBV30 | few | TGTGCCTGGAGTGAAGGACACACCGCATATGGCTACACCTTC | CAWSEGHTAYGYTF
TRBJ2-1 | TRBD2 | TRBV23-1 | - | TGCGCCAGCAGTCAATCATTTGAGTCTAGCGGGAGTTCATACAATGAGCAGTTCTTC | CASSQSFESSGSSYNEQFF